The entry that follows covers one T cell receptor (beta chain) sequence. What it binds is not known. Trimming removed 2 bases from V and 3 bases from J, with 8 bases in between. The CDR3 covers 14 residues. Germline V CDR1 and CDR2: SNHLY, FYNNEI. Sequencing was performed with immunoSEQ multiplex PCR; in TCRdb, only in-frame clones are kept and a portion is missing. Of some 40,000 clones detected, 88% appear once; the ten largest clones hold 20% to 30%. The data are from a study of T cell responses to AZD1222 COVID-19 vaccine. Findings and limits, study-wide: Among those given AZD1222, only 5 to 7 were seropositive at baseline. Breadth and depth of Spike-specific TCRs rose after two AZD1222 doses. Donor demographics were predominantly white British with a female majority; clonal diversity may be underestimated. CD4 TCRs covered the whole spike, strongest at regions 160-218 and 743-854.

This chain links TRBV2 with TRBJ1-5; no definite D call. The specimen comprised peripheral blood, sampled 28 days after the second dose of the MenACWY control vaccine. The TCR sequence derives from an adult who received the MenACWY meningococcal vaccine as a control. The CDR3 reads CASSERRSNQPQHF. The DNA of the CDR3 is TGTGCCAGCAGTGAAAGACGGTCCAATCAGCCCCAGCATTTT.